This record looks at one T cell receptor beta chain sequence and its context. This clonotype was found once. Its antigen specificity is not known. No per-base quality is available; no much larger clone lies one base away. Evidence from a single read is weak. In light of the paper, this sample's treatment or condition label describes: in vitro stimulation with specific CMV peptide epitopes to enrich CMV-specific T cells. TCRdb shows the sequencer as Illumina HiSeq 1500. Clones were called with MiXCR by TCRdb after fastp trimmed the public reads at Q25, and only in-frame beta chains were retained. Rows merge per CDR3 protein into single entries with the most common DNA and genes. For this sample there are some 590,000 distinct CDR3 sequences; 40% appear just once. Around 50% of the sample is in the top ten clones. This entry belongs to a study of T cell repertoires in cytomegalovirus infection (dated by TCRdb to about 2019). As for the study more broadly: Recently identified HLA-C-restricted CMV epitopes, whose presentation resists viral immunomodulation, were targeted by peptide stimulations together with well-studied HLA-B-restricted epitopes. Because public TCR beta signatures pointed to carriage of CMV infection together with the matching HLA type, the HLA type of each donor mattered for the analysis. What the authors observed across the whole study: Carriers of CMV infection plus the relevant HLA type were discriminated by the cumulative frequency of public TCR beta family members in the study cohort and in an independent approximately 360-donor cohort. The ex vivo response was dominated by HLA-C-restricted CMV-specific TCR beta clonotypes, which also provided the single most frequent clonotype in two of eight donors.

V is reduced by 2 bases and J by 5 bases, leaving a spacing of 13 bases between them. From the cysteine up to the phenylalanine, the CDR3 has a length of 14 residues. The read is trimmed to its CDR3 DNA, 42 bases read in frame from base 1. CDR1 and CDR2 are drawn from the germline V gene: SGHRS, YFSETQ. Here the sequenced sample was cultured PBMCs, taken from culture after CMV antigen stimulation. The sequence was collected from a human donor in good health (CMV status not recorded). Some clones in this sample may be carry-over from other donors' samples. The rearrangement combines TRBV5-1 with TRBJ1-1, with TRBD1 tentatively as D gene (5 bases match). CDR3 reads: CASSLNAGPTEAFF. The nucleotides read TGCGCCAGCAGCTTAAACGCAGGGCCAACTGAAGCTTTCTTT.